These 26 T cell receptor beta chains share one sample of origin, sequenced in a study of identical twins. TCRdb used MiXCR to reprocess the 5' RACE reads, holding one entry per CDR3 protein. The repertoire includes a few hundred thousand distinct CDR3 sequences, 20% to 25% of them detected once, and 2.5% to 3.5% sits in the top ten. A further study also used this sample, focusing on T cells expressing NK-cell markers.

Material: CD4+ T cells sorted from blood. The receptors originated from a young woman in good health.

This clonotype was seen many times. The rearrangement uses TRBV12-3 or TRBV12-4 and TRBJ1-2, with D tentatively TRBD1 (5 bases). V lost 9 bases, J lost 6 bases, and 14 bases lay in between. CDR3 length equals 12 residues. CDR3 DNA sequence: TGTGCCAGGGTCGGGGGTGTCCATGGCTACACCTTC. Amino acids: CARVGGVHGYTF.

V gene TRBV5-6 combines with J gene TRBJ1-3, with D perhaps matching TRBD1 (5 bases). Germline lookup yields CDR1 SGHDT and CDR2 YYEEEE. The V and J ends lost 0 bases and 4 bases respectively, with 14 bases between them. This CDR3 spans 16 amino acids. CDR3 DNA: TGTGCCAGCAGCTTGGCAATGGGACCTGGAGGAAACACCATATATTTT. As protein: CASSLAMGPGGNTIYF.

This clonotype appeared once. The V gene is TRBV15, the J gene TRBJ2-1; no firm D call. There are 14 residues in the CDR3. Trimming took 2 bases from V and 6 from J, leaving 11 bases between them. From germline, CDR1 is LNHNV and CDR2 YYDKDF (reference sequence). The CDR3 sequence: CATSRPPGTNEQFF. CDR3 sequence (DNA): TGTGCCACCAGCAGACCGCCGGGCACCAATGAGCAGTTCTTC.

The chain couples TRBV5-1 to TRBJ2-3; D unclear. The CDR3 consists of 14 residues. Trimming left V 4 bases short and J 2 bases short, with 11 bases between. Looked up from germline, CDR1 is SGHRS and CDR2 is YFSETQ. The CDR3: CASSGILHTDTQYF. The CDR3, as DNA: TGCGCCAGCAGCGGGATTCTCCACACAGATACGCAGTATTTT. The variable domain in full, completed from reference TRBV5-1 and TRBJ2-3, reads KAGVTQTPRYLIKTRGQQVTLSCSPISGHRSVSWYQQTPGQGLQFLFEYFSETQRNKGNFPGRFSGRQFSNSRSEMNVSTLELGDSALYLCASSGILHTDTQYFGPGTRLTVL.

This clonotype appeared a few times. The chain links TRBV4-2 to TRBJ2-7; 7 bases match TRBD1. The germline V gene has CDR1 LGHNA and CDR2 YNFKEQ. The CDR3 contains 15 residues. Germline trimming cut 1 base from V and 3 bases from J; bases unmatched to any gene: 6. The CDR3, as DNA: TGTGCCAGCAGCCAAGCCACAGGGGCAGGCTACGAGCAGTACTTC. This sequence encodes CASSQATGAGYEQYF.

This chain connects TRBV27 to TRBJ2-2; 7 bases map to TRBD2. The ends lost 4 bases at V and 5 bases at J; junction bases unmatched: 7. This CDR3 is built from 15 residues. The germline V gene encodes CDR1 MNHEY and CDR2 SMNVEV (reference sequence). This chain's CDR3 is CASSSLGGWTGELFF. CDR3 coding DNA: TGTGCCAGCAGTTCCCTCGGGGGGTGGACCGGGGAGCTGTTTTTT.

This clonotype was seen at least ten times. The genes are TRBV5-6 and TRBJ2-1; unclear D gene. The V end lost 2 bases, the J end lost 10 bases, and 7 bases lay between the germline ends. The CDR3 has 11 residues. Germline-derived CDR1 and CDR2 are SGHDT and YYEEEE. This CDR3 is CASSFRREQFF. For the CDR3, the DNA is TGTGCCAGCAGCTTTAGAAGGGAGCAGTTCTTC.

Turning to this clonotype: The junction departs from germline at one end; a sequencing error may be responsible. The rearrangement links TRBV4-3 to TRBJ2-7; D uncertain. Germline CDR1 is LGHNA and CDR2 is YSLEER. The CDR3 consists of 13 residues. The CDR3 region is CASSQAHPTWTDF. The CDR3 DNA reads TGCGCCAGCAGCCAAGCCCACCCAACATGGACCGACTTC.

V usage is TRBV11-3 and J usage is TRBJ2-2, with D perhaps matching TRBD2 (6 bases). V lost 5 bases and J 6 bases, leaving 10 bases between the germline ends. Germline-derived CDR1 and CDR2 are SGHNT and YENEEA. CDR3 length: 13 residues. The CDR3 sequence: CASSRGAAGELFF. CDR3 sequence (DNA): TGTGCCAGCAGCCGCGGGGCGGCCGGGGAGCTGTTTTTT.

As to this clonotype: One end of the junction varies from germline; a read error may be responsible. The J gene is TRBJ2-3, the V gene TRBV5-6; TRBD2 matches at 11 bases. This CDR3 has 15 residues. CDR1 and CDR2 (germline): SGHDT, YYEEEE. CDR3 sequence: CTSSFIAGGPDTQYF. The CDR3 bases are TGTACCAGCAGCTTCATAGCGGGGGGGCCAGATACGCAGTATTTT.

V is TRBV20-1 and J is TRBJ2-5; maybe TRBD1 (5 bases). Trimming took off 3 bases at V and 4 bases at J, with 12 bases between the two ends. Germline V CDR1 and CDR2: DFQATT, SNEGSKA (reference sequence). The CDR3 contains 13 residues. The CDR3 bases are TGCAGTGCTAGCGCAGGGCTTGGAGAGACCCAGTACTTC. It specifies CSASAGLGETQYF.

The J gene is TRBJ2-7, the V gene TRBV4-2; 11 bases agree with TRBD1. Germline CDR1 reads LGHNA; CDR2 reads YNFKEQ. The CDR3 length is 15 residues. With V trimmed by 1 base and J by 7 bases, 6 bases remained unmatched. The CDR3 spells CASSQAGQGAREQYF. DNA for the CDR3: TGTGCCAGCAGCCAAGCCGGACAGGGGGCGAGGGAGCAGTACTTC.

This clonotype was seen only a few times. The chain is built from TRBV20-1 and TRBJ2-3, with D unclear. The CDR3 spans 14 residues. V gave up 7 bases and J gave up 1 base, with 15 bases separating them. From germline, CDR1 is DFQATT and CDR2 SNEGSKA (reference sequence). The CDR3 DNA reads TGCAGTGTTCCACCGCACCGGGGCACAGATACGCAGTATTTT. As protein: CSVPPHRGTDTQYF.

This clonotype was counted a single time. CDR3 DNA sequence: TGTGCCAGCAGACTGGGACATCAGAACACTGAAGCTTTCTTT. Its translation is CASRLGHQNTEAFF. The chain links TRBV12-3 or TRBV12-4 to TRBJ1-1; tentative D call: TRBD1 (6 bases). Trimming took off 6 bases at V and 1 base at J, with 12 bases between the two ends. The CDR3 sequence is 14 residues long.

Only a few counts were recorded for this clonotype. This chain joins TRBV7-2 and TRBJ1-1, with D possibly matching TRBD1 (6 bases). CDR1 and CDR2 from the germline V gene are SGHTA and FQGNSA. Trimming shortened V by 7 bases and J by 2 bases, and 14 bases separated the two germline ends. This CDR3 is built from 14 residues. The CDR3 region is CASTWGGANTEAFF. The CDR3 DNA is TGTGCCAGCACCTGGGGGGGGGCAAACACTGAAGCTTTCTTT.

V and J are TRBV7-8 and TRBJ1-1, with a tentative D call TRBD1 (5 bases). The V end lost 1 base, the J end lost 7 bases, and 13 bases lay between the germline ends. The CDR3 has 14 residues. Germline lookup yields CDR1 SGHVS and CDR2 FQNEAQ. CDR3 DNA: TGTGCCAGCAGCTTAGGTTCAGGGTCAAATGAAGCTTTCTTT. Protein product: CASSLGSGSNEAFF.

This clonotype was counted only a few times. The chain employs TRBV5-1 and TRBJ1-1; a weak D match, TRBD1 (6 bases). The V gene lost 2 bases and the J gene lost 0 bases, with 11 bases spanning the gap. The V gene's germline CDR1 is SGHRS and CDR2 YFSETQ. The CDR3 consists of 15 residues. This CDR3 is CASSFYRAMNTEAFF. In DNA, the CDR3 is TGCGCCAGCAGCTTCTACAGGGCTATGAACACTGAAGCTTTCTTT.

This clonotype was seen a single time. This chain uses TRBV11-2 with TRBJ2-3; 9 positions match TRBD2. The CDR3 runs to 15 residues. Germline CDR1 and CDR2: SGHAT and FQNNGV. The V and J ends lost 3 bases and 2 bases, in that order; junction bases with no gene match: 3. CDR3 sequence reads: CASSFTSGYTDTQYF. The CDR3 DNA reads as TGTGCCAGCAGCTTCACTAGCGGGTACACAGATACGCAGTATTTT.

This clonotype appeared once. This chain uses TRBV5-1 with TRBJ2-7, with 8 bases fitting TRBD1. The germline V gene encodes CDR1 SGHRS and CDR2 YFSETQ. The CDR3 runs to 15 residues. The J segment lost 2 bases and the V segment lost 2 bases, leaving 6 bases of the junction unmatched. The DNA for the CDR3 is TGCGCCAGCAGCTTCCGGACAGGGATGACCTACGAGCAGTACTTC. This encodes CASSFRTGMTYEQYF. Together with reference TRBV5-1 and TRBJ2-7, the CDR3 gives the full variable domain: KAGVTQTPRYLIKTRGQQVTLSCSPISGHRSVSWYQQTPGQGLQFLFEYFSETQRNKGNFPGRFSGRQFSNSRSEMNVSTLELGDSALYLCASSFRTGMTYEQYFGPGTRLTVT.

This clonotype was seen more than once but under ten times. The rearrangement uses TRBV7-9 and TRBJ2-1; a possible D gene is TRBD1 (6 bases). Trimming took 5 bases from V and 2 from J, leaving 16 bases between them. The germline V gene has CDR1 SEHNR and CDR2 FQNEAQ (reference sequence). The CDR3 sequence is 16 residues long. The CDR3 DNA reads TGTGCCAGCAGCCTCCGGACAGCTGGGGCCTACAATGAGCAGTTCTTC. It specifies CASSLRTAGAYNEQFF.

The chain has TRBV11-2 and TRBJ2-7; D gene ambiguous. The CDR3 is 14 amino acids. Between the trimmed V and J ends, which lost 6 bases and 0 bases, there was a span of 12 bases. Germline CDR1 and CDR2: SGHAT and FQNNGV. CDR3 sequence: CASRPMAYSYEQYF. In nucleotides, the CDR3 is TGTGCCAGCAGGCCGATGGCCTACTCCTACGAGCAGTACTTC.

V usage is TRBV7-2 and J usage is TRBJ2-1, with 9 positions matching TRBD2. The CDR3 is 13 amino acids. Trimming cost V 4 bases and J 10 bases; bases outside gene matches: 5. Per germline, CDR1 SGHTA and CDR2 FQGNSA. The CDR3 DNA follows: TGTGCCAGCAGCTCCGGACTAGCGCTAGAGCAGTTCTTC. Translating it yields CASSSGLALEQFF.

The CDR3 sequence is CATRITGNRGSETQYF. CDR3 nucleotide sequence: TGTGCCACCCGAATTACCGGGAACAGGGGATCAGAGACCCAGTACTTC. V and J are TRBV12-3 or TRBV12-4 and TRBJ2-5; 7 nucleotides align to TRBD1. The CDR3 totals 16 residues. V trimming: 10 bases; J trimming: 4 bases; junction bases outside the gene matches: 18.

J is TRBJ2-3 and V is TRBV4-3; 8 bases line up with TRBD1. V gave up 2 bases and J gave up 8 bases; unmatched junction bases: 6. Germline loops: CDR1 LGHNA, CDR2 YSLEER. CDR3 length equals 14 residues. The CDR3 sequence is CASSQSQGAGTQYF. The CDR3 DNA reads as TGCGCCAGCAGCCAATCTCAGGGGGCGGGTACGCAGTATTTT.

In its sample, this clonotype was seen a few times. This chain joins TRBV6-6 and TRBJ2-6; D unclear. The ends were cut back, 8 bases at V and 2 bases at J, with 4 bases in the middle. Germline CDR1 and CDR2: MNHNY and SVGAGI (reference sequence). CDR3 length: 12 amino acids. CDR3 in amino acids: CASSPGANVLTF. DNA for the CDR3: TGTGCCAGCTCCCCTGGGGCCAACGTCCTGACTTTC.

This clonotype was seen only a few times. The V gene is TRBV12-3 or TRBV12-4, the J gene TRBJ2-3, with a tentative D call TRBD1 (5 bases). The CDR3 is 13 residues long. The V end was cut by 5 bases, the J end by 1 base, with 7 bases between. CDR3 sequence (DNA): TGTGCCAGCAGTCAGACAGGCACAGATACGCAGTATTTT. It is translated as CASSQTGTDTQYF.